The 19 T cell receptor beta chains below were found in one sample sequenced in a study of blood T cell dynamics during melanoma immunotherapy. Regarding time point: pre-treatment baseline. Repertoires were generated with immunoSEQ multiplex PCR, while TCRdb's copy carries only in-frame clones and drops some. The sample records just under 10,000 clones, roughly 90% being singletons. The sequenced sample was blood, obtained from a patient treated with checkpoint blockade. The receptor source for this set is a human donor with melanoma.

In DNA form, the CDR3 reads TGTGCCAGCAGCCCGGGCCGTGGCTATGGCTACACCTTC. Protein sequence: CASSPGRGYGYTF. V and J are TRBV5-6 and TRBJ1-2; D ambiguous. The V end was cut by 4 bases, the J end by 4 bases, with 11 bases between. CDR3 size: 13 residues. Germline values: CDR1 SGHDT, CDR2 YYEEEE.

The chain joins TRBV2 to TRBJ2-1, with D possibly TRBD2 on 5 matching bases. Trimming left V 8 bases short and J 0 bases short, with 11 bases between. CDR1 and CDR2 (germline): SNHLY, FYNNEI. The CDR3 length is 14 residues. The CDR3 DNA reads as TGTGCCAGCGCAAGCGGAAGCTCCTACAATGAGCAGTTCTTC. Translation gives CASASGSSYNEQFF. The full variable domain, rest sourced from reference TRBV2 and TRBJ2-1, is EPEVTQTPSHQVTQMGQEVILRCVPISNHLYFYWYRQILGQKVEFLVSFYNNEISEKSEIFDDQFSVERPDGSNFTLKIRSTKLEDSAMYFCASASGSSYNEQFFGPGTRLTVL.

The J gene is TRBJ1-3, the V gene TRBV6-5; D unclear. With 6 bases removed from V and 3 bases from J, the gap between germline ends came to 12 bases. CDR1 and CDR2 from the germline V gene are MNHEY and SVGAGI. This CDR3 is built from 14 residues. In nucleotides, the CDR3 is TGTGCCAGCAGGCCACCGGGCCTTGGAAACACCATATATTTT. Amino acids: CASRPPGLGNTIYF.

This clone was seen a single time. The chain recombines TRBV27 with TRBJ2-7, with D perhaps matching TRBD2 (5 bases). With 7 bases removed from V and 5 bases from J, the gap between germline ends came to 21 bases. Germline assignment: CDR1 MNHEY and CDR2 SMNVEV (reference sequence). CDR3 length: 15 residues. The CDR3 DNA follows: TGTGCCAGCACCCCAGTCCCTCTGGGAGTCGACGAGCAGTACTTC. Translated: CASTPVPLGVDEQYF.

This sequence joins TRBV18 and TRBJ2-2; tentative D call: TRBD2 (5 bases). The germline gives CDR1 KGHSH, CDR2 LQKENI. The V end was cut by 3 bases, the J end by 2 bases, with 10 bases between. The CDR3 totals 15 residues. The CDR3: CASSPLTGNTGELFF. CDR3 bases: TGTGCCAGCTCACCCCTTACGGGAAACACCGGGGAGCTGTTTTTT.

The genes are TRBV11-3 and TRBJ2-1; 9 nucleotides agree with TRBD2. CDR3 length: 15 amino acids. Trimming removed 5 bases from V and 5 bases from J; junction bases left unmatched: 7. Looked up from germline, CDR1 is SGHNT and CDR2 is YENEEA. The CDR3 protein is CASSDSGRNDNEQFF. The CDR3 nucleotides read TGTGCCAGCAGCGATAGCGGGAGAAATGACAATGAGCAGTTCTTC.

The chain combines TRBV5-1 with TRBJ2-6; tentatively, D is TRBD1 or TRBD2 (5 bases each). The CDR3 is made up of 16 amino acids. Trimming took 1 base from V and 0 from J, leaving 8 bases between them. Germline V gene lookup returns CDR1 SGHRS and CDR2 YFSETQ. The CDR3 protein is CASSLTGTSGANVLTF. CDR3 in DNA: TGCGCCAGCAGCTTGACGGGGACCTCTGGGGCCAACGTCCTGACTTTC.

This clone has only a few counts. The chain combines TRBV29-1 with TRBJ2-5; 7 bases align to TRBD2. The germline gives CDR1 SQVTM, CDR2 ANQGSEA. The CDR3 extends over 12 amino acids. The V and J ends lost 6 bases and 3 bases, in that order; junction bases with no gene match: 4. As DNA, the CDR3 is TGCAGCGTAGAGCGGGGCGAAGAGACCCAGTACTTC. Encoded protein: CSVERGEETQYF.

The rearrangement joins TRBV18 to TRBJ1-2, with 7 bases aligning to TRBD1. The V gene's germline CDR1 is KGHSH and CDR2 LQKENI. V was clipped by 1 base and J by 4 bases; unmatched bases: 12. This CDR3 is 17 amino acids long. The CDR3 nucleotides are TGTGCCAGCTCACCACGCGTTGCGGGACAGCCTTTCTATGGCTACACCTTC. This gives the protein CASSPRVAGQPFYGYTF.

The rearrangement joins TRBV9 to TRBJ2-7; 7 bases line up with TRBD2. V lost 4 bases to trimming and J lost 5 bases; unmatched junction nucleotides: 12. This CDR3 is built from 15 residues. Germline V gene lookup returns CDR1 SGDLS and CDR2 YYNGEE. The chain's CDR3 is CASSPGAGVIDEQYF. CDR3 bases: TGTGCCAGCAGCCCCGGGGCGGGAGTAATAGACGAGCAGTACTTC.

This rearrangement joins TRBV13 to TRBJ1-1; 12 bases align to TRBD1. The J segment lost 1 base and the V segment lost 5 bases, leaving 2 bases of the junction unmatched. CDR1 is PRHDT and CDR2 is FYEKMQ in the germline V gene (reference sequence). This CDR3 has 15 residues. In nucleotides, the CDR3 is TGTGCCAGCAGCCCGGGACAGGGGGCGAACACTGAAGCTTTCTTT. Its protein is CASSPGQGANTEAFF.

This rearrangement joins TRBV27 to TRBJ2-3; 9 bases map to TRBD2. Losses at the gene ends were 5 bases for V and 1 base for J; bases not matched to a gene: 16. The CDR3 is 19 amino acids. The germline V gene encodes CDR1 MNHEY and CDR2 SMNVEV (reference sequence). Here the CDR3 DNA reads TGTGCCAGCAGTGAGGGACTAGCTAAACACCCGGTGGGCACAGATACGCAGTATTTT. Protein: CASSEGLAKHPVGTDTQYF.

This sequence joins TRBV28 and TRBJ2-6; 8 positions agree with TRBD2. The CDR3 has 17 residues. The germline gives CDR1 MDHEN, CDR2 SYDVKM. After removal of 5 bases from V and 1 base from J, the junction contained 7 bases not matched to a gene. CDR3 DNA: TGTGCCAGCAGTCCCACACCGGGGGGGTCTGGGGCCAACGTCCTGACTTTC. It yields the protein CASSPTPGGSGANVLTF.

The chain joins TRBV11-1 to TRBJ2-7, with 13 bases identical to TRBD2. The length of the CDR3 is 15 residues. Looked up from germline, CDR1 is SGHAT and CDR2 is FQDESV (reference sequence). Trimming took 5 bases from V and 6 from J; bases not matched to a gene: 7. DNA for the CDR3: TGTGCCAGCAGCCCCGGACTAGCGGGAGCGGGCGAGCAGTACTTC. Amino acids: CASSPGLAGAGEQYF.

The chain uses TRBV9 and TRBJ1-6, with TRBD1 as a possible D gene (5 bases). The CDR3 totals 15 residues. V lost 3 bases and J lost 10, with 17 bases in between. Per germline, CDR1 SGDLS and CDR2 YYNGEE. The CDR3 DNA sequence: TGTGCCAGCAGCGGTGCCGGGACGTTGAACTCACCCCTCCACTTT. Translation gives CASSGAGTLNSPLHF. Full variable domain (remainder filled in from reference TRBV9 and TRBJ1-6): DSGVTQTPKHLITATGQRVTLRCSPRSGDLSVYWYQQSLDQGLQFLIQYYNGEERAKGNILERFSAQQFPDLHSELNLSSLELGDSALYFCASSGAGTLNSPLHFGNGTRLTVT.

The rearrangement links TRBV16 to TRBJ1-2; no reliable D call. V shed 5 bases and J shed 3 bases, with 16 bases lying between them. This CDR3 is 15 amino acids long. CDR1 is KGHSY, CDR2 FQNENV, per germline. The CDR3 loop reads CASSTPDGLHYGYTF. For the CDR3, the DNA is TGTGCCAGCAGCACCCCGGACGGCTTACACTATGGCTACACCTTC.

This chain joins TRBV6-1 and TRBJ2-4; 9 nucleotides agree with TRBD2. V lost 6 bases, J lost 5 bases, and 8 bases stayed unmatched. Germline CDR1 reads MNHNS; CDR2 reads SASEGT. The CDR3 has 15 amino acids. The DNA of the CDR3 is TGTGCCAGCAGGGGGCCTAGCGGGAAAGAAAACATTCAGTACTTC. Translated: CASRGPSGKENIQYF.

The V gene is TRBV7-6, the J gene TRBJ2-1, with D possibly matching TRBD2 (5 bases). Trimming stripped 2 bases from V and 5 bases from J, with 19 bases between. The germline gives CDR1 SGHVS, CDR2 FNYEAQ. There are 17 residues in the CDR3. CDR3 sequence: CASSLFSGFGQNNEQFF. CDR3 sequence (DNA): TGTGCCAGCAGCTTATTTTCGGGGTTCGGGCAGAACAATGAGCAGTTCTTC. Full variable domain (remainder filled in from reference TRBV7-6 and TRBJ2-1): GAGVSQSPRYKVTKRGQDVALRCDPISGHVSLYWYRQALGQGPEFLTYFNYEAQQDKSGLPNDRFSAERPEGSISTLTIQRTEQRDSAMYRCASSLFSGFGQNNEQFFGPGTRLTVL.

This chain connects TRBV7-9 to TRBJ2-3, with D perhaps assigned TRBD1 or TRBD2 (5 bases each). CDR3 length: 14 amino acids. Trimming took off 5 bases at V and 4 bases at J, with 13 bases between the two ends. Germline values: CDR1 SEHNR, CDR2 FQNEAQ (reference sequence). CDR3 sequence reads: CASSRDQGADTQYF. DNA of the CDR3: TGTGCCAGCAGCCGGGACCAAGGGGCAGATACGCAGTATTTT.